Below, 18 T cell receptor beta chains from the same sample are listed, as sequenced in a study of T cells in Graves' hyperthyroidism and ophthalmopathy (dated by TCRdb to the late 2010s). Library method: multiplex PCR. Instrument used: Illumina HiSeq 2000. The TCR beta CDR3 regions were amplified from RNA transcripts. A first-round RT-PCR of the TCR CDR3 used the HTBI primer set with the Qiagen OneStep RT-PCR kit. TCRdb's own reprocessing of the public reads used fastp at Q25 and MiXCR and kept productive beta chains. Here each entry gathers all rows of one CDR3 protein and keeps the most common genes and DNA. In all, the sample holds roughly 570,000 distinct CDR3 sequences, and more than 45% of those were seen once. The ten biggest clones cover around 8% of the sample. Sequencing used peripheral blood or thyroid tissue (not recorded which). The receptors come from a woman between 18 and 29 years old with Graves' hyperthyroidism.

A word on this clonotype: At one end the junction does not follow the germline gene, possibly because of a read error. This chain connects TRBV6-5 to TRBJ1-5; D perhaps matches TRBD1 (6 bases). The J call may be in error: the DNA end matches TRBJ1-1 better. The length of the CDR3 is 14 residues. The V gene's germline CDR1 is MNHEY and CDR2 SVGAGI. CDR3 region: CAISYGTQNTEAFF. The CDR3 DNA sequence: TGTGCCATCAGTTACGGGACACAGAACACTGAAGCTTTCTTT.

This clonotype was counted a few times. V is TRBV4-2 and J is TRBJ2-2; D not resolved. Germline lookup yields CDR1 LGHNA and CDR2 YNFKEQ. This CDR3 region has 14 residues. V shed 8 bases and J shed 3 bases, with 13 bases lying between them. CDR3 amino acids: CASREFADTGELFF. The CDR3 DNA reads as TGTGCCAGCCGAGAGTTTGCGGACACCGGGGAGCTGTTTTTT.

With regard to this clonotype: A read error may explain this, as a much larger clone is one base away. The chain has TRBV11-3 and TRBJ2-6, with D possibly being TRBD1 (5 bases). Germline CDR1 reads SGHNT; CDR2 reads YENEEA. This CDR3 spans 17 amino acids. CDR3 DNA: TGTGCCAGCAGCTTAAGACCGACAGATACTGGGGCCAACGTCCGGACTTTC. Translating it yields CASSLRPTDTGANVRTF.

The table lists this clonotype with a few counts. This may come from a read error, since a much larger clone is one base off. The chain is built from TRBV19 and TRBJ1-5; D may be TRBD1 (5 bases). With 7 bases removed from V and 5 bases from J, the gap between germline ends came to 12 bases. The CDR3 extends over 13 amino acids. Germline lookup yields CDR1 LNHDA and CDR2 SQIVND (reference sequence). The CDR3 coding sequence is TGTGCCAGTACGCCTGGAGGGGATCAGCCCCAGCATTTT. The encoded protein is CASTPGGDQPQHF.

This clonotype was seen at least ten times. The chain recombines TRBV7-2 with TRBJ1-2, with no clear D. The V and J ends lost 4 bases and 3 bases respectively, with 15 bases between them. Germline V gene lookup returns CDR1 SGHTA and CDR2 FQGNSA. The CDR3 runs to 15 residues. The DNA for the CDR3 is TGTGCCAGCAGCTCCTTGGGCCGGGCTGACTATGGCTACACCTTC. Translated, it gives CASSSLGRADYGYTF.

J is TRBJ1-3 and V is TRBV7-8; 8 bases are a match to TRBD1. This CDR3 is built from 16 residues. Unmatched junction bases numbered 4, after V lost 2 bases and J lost 1 base. CDR1 and CDR2 from the germline V gene are SGHVS and FQNEAQ. The CDR3 DNA sequence: TGTGCCAGCAGCTTAATGAGGACAGGGTCTGGAAACACCATATATTTT. It specifies CASSLMRTGSGNTIYF.

This clonotype was picked up many times. V usage is TRBV19 and J usage is TRBJ2-6; 8 nucleotides align to TRBD1. CDR1 is LNHDA, CDR2 SQIVND, per germline (reference sequence). The CDR3 is made up of 18 amino acids. V was pared by 4 bases and J by 0 bases, with 8 bases of the junction left unmatched. CDR3 protein: CASSTGQGAVSGANVLTF. Written as DNA, the CDR3 is TGTGCCAGTAGTACCGGACAGGGTGCCGTCTCTGGGGCCAACGTCCTGACTTTC.

This clonotype was seen only once. The chain employs TRBV20-1 and TRBJ1-2; TRBD1 matches 9 bases. The germline V gene has CDR1 DFQATT and CDR2 SNEGSKA (reference sequence). This CDR3 is 14 amino acids long. V lost 1 base, J lost 7 bases, and 7 bases stayed unmatched. The chain's CDR3 is CSARGTTGGGGYTF. The CDR3 bases are TGCAGTGCTAGAGGTACCACAGGGGGCGGTGGCTACACCTTC.

V is TRBV10-1 and J is TRBJ2-5; 12 bases agree with TRBD2. The CDR3 consists of 15 residues. Trimming removed 5 bases from V and 5 bases from J; junction bases left unmatched: 6. Germline V gene lookup returns CDR1 WNHNN and CDR2 SYGVQD (reference sequence). The CDR3 DNA reads TGCGCCAGCAGTCGGACTAGCGGGAATCTGGAGACCCAGTACTTC. It encodes CASSRTSGNLETQYF.

This clonotype was recorded many times. The genes are TRBV11-2 and TRBJ2-5; the D is unclear. Trimming removed 3 bases from V and 1 base from J, with 3 bases in between. The CDR3 is 12 residues long. Germline assignment: CDR1 SGHAT and CDR2 FQNNGV. The CDR3 DNA reads TGTGCCAGCAGCTTGGTCCAAGAGACCCAGTACTTC. Translated: CASSLVQETQYF.

V gene TRBV20-1 combines with J gene TRBJ2-7; 11 bases line up with TRBD2. This CDR3 spans 15 amino acids. V trimming: 8 bases; J trimming: 7 bases; junction bases outside the gene matches: 16. Germline V gene data show CDR1 as DFQATT and CDR2 as SNEGSKA (reference sequence). CDR3 bases: TGCAGTATGACTAGCGGGATCGTCTCCTACAATGAGCAGTACTTC. This gives the protein CSMTSGIVSYNEQYF.

On this clonotype: A much bigger clone sits one base away, suggesting this may be a read error. The CDR3 does not end in the conserved phenylalanine or tryptophan, so this is likely a read error. V usage is TRBV5-5 and J usage is TRBJ2-5, with a weak D call TRBD1 (6 bases). Germline loops: CDR1 SGHKS, CDR2 YYEKEE (reference sequence). Deletions cut 4 bases from V and 5 bases from J, with 21 bases between. The CDR3 consists of 16 residues. CDR3 bases: TGTGCCAGCAGCGGGGGCAGGACAGCGTTTTTCGAGACCCAGTACCTC. This codes for CASSGGRTAFFETQYL.

In its sample, this clonotype was seen once. This chain connects TRBV12-3 or TRBV12-4 to TRBJ2-7; D possibly uses TRBD1 or TRBD2 (5 bases each). Between the trimmed V and J ends, which lost 6 bases and 4 bases, there was a span of 19 bases. CDR3 length equals 15 residues. CDR3: CASRPTQDSGYEQYF. In nucleotides, the CDR3 is TGTGCCAGCAGACCTACACAGGATTCGGGATACGAGCAGTACTTC.

This clonotype was recorded many times. The chain recombines TRBV7-8 with TRBJ2-2; D not certain. Germline lookup yields CDR1 SGHVS and CDR2 FQNEAQ. The germline V and J ends were trimmed by 3 bases and 5 bases, with 10 bases remaining between them. The CDR3 is 14 amino acids. CDR3 region: CASSFGLVTGELFF. DNA for the CDR3: TGTGCCAGCAGCTTCGGTCTAGTTACCGGGGAGCTGTTTTTT.

This clonotype was counted only a few times. The chain combines TRBV4-2 with TRBJ2-6, with D unclear. Germline V gives CDR1 LGHNA, CDR2 YNFKEQ. Trimming stripped 3 bases from V and 0 bases from J, with 9 bases between. This CDR3 comprises 16 residues. CDR3 protein: CASSHGGISGANVLTF. The CDR3 region has the DNA TGTGCCAGCAGCCATGGTGGGATCTCTGGGGCCAACGTCCTGACTTTC.

This clonotype was seen at least ten times. The chain employs TRBV7-6 and TRBJ2-5; D might be TRBD1 or TRBD2, each matching 6 bases. The CDR3 sequence is 16 residues long. V lost 7 bases, J lost 0 bases, and 18 bases lay in between. Germline V gene lookup returns CDR1 SGHVS and CDR2 FNYEAQ. CDR3 bases: TGTGCCAGCACCCAAGGGGGGCGGGGTCACCAAGAGACCCAGTACTTC. As protein: CASTQGGRGHQETQYF.

This clonotype was recorded at least ten times. The rearrangement links TRBV4-3 to TRBJ2-6; D possibly matches TRBD1 or TRBD2 (6 bases each). Germline lookup yields CDR1 LGHNA and CDR2 YSLEER. V lost 0 bases and J 0 bases, leaving 12 bases between the germline ends. The CDR3 spans 18 residues. The CDR3 protein is CASSQEGGLGSGANVLTF. The CDR3 DNA reads TGCGCCAGCAGCCAAGAAGGGGGGCTTGGCTCTGGGGCCAACGTCCTGACTTTC.

The chain uses TRBV9 and TRBJ2-6; tentatively, D is TRBD2 (5 bases). Germline lookup yields CDR1 SGDLS and CDR2 YYNGEE. V was pared by 4 bases and J by 4 bases, with 12 bases between. CDR3 length: 15 amino acids. The CDR3 coding sequence is TGTGCCAGCAGCATCGAGGGTTCGGGGGCCAACGTCCTGACTTTC. The encoded protein is CASSIEGSGANVLTF.